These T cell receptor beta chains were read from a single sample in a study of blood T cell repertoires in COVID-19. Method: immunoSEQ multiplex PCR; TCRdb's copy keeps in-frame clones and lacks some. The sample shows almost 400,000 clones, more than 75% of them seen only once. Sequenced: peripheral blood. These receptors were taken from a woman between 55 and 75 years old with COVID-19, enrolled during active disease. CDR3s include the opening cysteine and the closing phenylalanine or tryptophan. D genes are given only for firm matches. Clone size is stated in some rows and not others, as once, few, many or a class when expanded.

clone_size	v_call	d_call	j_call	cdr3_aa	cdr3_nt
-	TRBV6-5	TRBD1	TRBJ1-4	CASADDTRGKMFF	TGTGCCAGCGCTGACGACACCAGGGGGAAAATGTTTTTT
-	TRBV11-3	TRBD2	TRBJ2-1	CASSPLAGNEQFF	TGTGCCAGCAGCCCACTAGCGGGCAATGAGCAGTTCTTC
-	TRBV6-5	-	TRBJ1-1	CASTPRQVNTEAFF	TGTGCCAGCACTCCCCGACAAGTTAACACTGAAGCTTTCTTT
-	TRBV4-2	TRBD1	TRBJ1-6	CASSQTGGNSPLHF	TGTGCCAGCAGCCAAACAGGGGGGAATTCACCCCTCCACTTT
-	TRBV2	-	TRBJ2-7	CASSEASSPRVFEQYF	TGTGCCAGCAGTGAAGCCTCCTCCCCGCGGGTCTTCGAGCAGTACTTC
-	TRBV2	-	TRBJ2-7	CASRWQESYEQYF	TGTGCCAGCAGGTGGCAGGAATCCTACGAGCAGTACTTC
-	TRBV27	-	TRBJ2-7	CASSFWGGTYEQYF	TGTGCAAGCAGTTTTTGGGGGGGCACCTACGAGCAGTACTTC
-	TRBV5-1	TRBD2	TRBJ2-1	CASSLVPRGAYNEQFF	TGCGCCAGCAGCTTGGTGCCGCGGGGGGCCTACAATGAGCAGTTCTTC
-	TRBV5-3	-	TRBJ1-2	CARSCQGYYGYTF	TGTGCCAGAAGCTGTCAGGGGTACTATGGCTACACCTTC
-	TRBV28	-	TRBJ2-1	CASSSRAGGRREGYNEQFF	TGTGCCAGCAGTTCGAGGGCGGGTGGACGGAGGGAAGGTTACAATGAGCAGTTCTTC
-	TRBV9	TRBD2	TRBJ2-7	CASSVGTSVAYEQYF	TGTGCCAGCAGCGTTGGGACTAGCGTCGCCTACGAGCAGTACTTC
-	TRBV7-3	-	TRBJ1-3	CASSQIAGNTIYF	TGTGCCAGCAGCCAAATAGCTGGAAACACCATATATTTT
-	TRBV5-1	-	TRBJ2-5	CASSAEGTQYF	TGCGCCAGCAGCGCGGAGGGGACCCAGTACTTC
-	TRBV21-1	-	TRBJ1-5	CASSKGEGLANQPQHF	TGTGCCAGCAGCAAGGGGGAGGGGTTGGCCAATCAGCCCCAGCATTTT
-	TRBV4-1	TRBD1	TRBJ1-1	CASSQEADRGLGMNTEAFF	TGCGCCAGCAGCCAAGAAGCGGACAGGGGGCTGGGGATGAACACTGAAGCTTTCTTT
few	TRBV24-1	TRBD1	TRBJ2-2	CATQTGGNGELFF	TGTGCCACCCAGACAGGGGGTAACGGGGAGCTGTTTTTT
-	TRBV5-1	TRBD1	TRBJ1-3	CASRETGSGNTIYF	TGCGCCAGCAGAGAGACAGGGTCTGGAAACACCATATATTTT
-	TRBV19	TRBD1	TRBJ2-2	CASTTTGDTGELFF	TGTGCCAGTACTACGACAGGGGACACCGGGGAGCTGTTTTTT
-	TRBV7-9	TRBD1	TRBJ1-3	CASSLAPGQSSGNTIYF	TGTGCCAGCAGCTTAGCACCGGGACAGAGCTCTGGAAACACCATATATTTT
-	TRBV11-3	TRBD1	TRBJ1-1	CASSQGQGRTEAFF	TGTGCCAGCAGCCAAGGACAGGGGAGGACTGAAGCTTTCTTT
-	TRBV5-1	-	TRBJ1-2	CASSLGRGTNYGYTF	TGCGCCAGCAGCTTGGGTCGGGGAACGAACTATGGCTACACCTTC
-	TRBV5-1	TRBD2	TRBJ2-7	CASGLAGYPSEQYF	TGCGCCAGTGGACTAGCGGGGTATCCCTCCGAGCAGTACTTC
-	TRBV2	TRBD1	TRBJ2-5	CATIHRDSQETQYF	TGTGCCACCATTCACCGGGACAGCCAAGAGACCCAGTACTTC
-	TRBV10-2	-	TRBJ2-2	CASSDDRNTGELFF	TGCGCCAGCAGTGATGACAGGAACACCGGGGAGCTGTTTTTT
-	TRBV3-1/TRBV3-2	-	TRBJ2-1	CASSPRASGNEQFF	TGTGCCAGCAGCCCGCGCGCCTCGGGGAATGAGCAGTTCTTC
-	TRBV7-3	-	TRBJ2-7	CASSFSLFSEQYF	TGTGCCAGCAGCTTCTCCCTATTTTCCGAGCAGTACTTC
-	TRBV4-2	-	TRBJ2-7	CASSQDSVDSYEQYF	TGTGCCAGCAGCCAAGATTCTGTAGATTCCTACGAGCAGTACTTC
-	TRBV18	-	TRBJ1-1	CASSREGNTEAFF	TGTGCCAGCTCACGCGAGGGGAACACTGAAGCTTTCTTT
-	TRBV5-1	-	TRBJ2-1	CASSTDTGNEQFF	TGCGCCAGCAGCACAGACACCGGCAATGAGCAGTTCTTC
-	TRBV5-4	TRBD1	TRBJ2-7	CASSLGQGGSYEQYF	TGTGCCAGCAGCTTGGGACAGGGGGGCTCCTACGAGCAGTACTTC
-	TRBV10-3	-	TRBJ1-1	CAISPTGSAEAFF	TGTGCCATCAGTCCAACAGGGTCGGCTGAAGCTTTCTTT
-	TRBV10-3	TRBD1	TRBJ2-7	CAITPGTGRGEQYF	TGTGCCATCACCCCGGGGACAGGTAGGGGCGAGCAGTACTTC
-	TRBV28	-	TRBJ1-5	CASSFLDIANQPQHF	TGTGCCAGCAGTTTCCTGGACATCGCCAATCAGCCCCAGCATTTT